The rows below give T cell receptor beta chains drawn from one sample of a study of OX40 agonist ivuxolimab in advanced cancers. The protocol was immunoSEQ multiplex PCR, while the TCRdb copy is restricted to in-frame clones and leaves out a portion. The table has around 78,000 clones, around 87% seen once; the top ten hold over 0.2%. Sample: CD4+ or CD8+ T cells sorted from blood, taken in a trial of the OX40 agonist ivuxolimab. The receptors were sampled from an adult with an advanced solid tumor such as melanoma, head and neck, liver or kidney cancer. Both conserved end residues are part of each CDR3. Each record gives: clone size, D gene, J gene, V gene, CDR3 DNA, CDR3 protein. A D gene is named only where the DNA matches it firmly. Clone size is not always given. Where it is, it says once, few, many or a class for expanded clones.

-	-	TRBJ1-1	TRBV7-9	TGTGCCAGCAGCCCCAGAGATACGAACACTGAAGCTTTCTTT	CASSPRDTNTEAFF
-	-	TRBJ1-4	TRBV19	TGTGCCAGTAGTATTCCGGCAGGGGAAAAACTGTTTTTT	CASSIPAGEKLFF
-	TRBD1	TRBJ2-7	TRBV15	TGTGCCACCAGCAGAGCCCGGGACAGTTACGAGCAGTACTTC	CATSRARDSYEQYF
-	TRBD1	TRBJ2-2	TRBV18	TGTGCCAGCTCTCTACAGGGGGCAAACACCGGGGAGCTGTTTTTT	CASSLQGANTGELFF
-	TRBD1	TRBJ2-7	TRBV27	TGTGCCAGCACCCCGACAGGGTCCTACGAGCAGTACTTC	CASTPTGSYEQYF
-	-	TRBJ1-4	TRBV6-5	TGTGCCAGCAGTCCAGCCGACAGTTATGAAAAACTGTTTTTT	CASSPADSYEKLFF
-	TRBD1	TRBJ2-5	TRBV10-2	TGCGCCAGCAGACACATTACAGGGGTTGGCCAAGAGACCCAGTACTTC	CASRHITGVGQETQYF
once	TRBD2	TRBJ2-2	TRBV7-6	TGTGCCAGCAGCTTAATGACTAGCCAAAACACCGGGGAGCTGTTTTTT	CASSLMTSQNTGELFF
-	TRBD1	TRBJ1-1	TRBV6-5	TGTGCCAGCAGTTATCAGGGGGATCGAGAAGCTTTCTTT	CASSYQGDREAFF
-	-	TRBJ2-7	TRBV15	TGTGCCACCAGCAGAGATCGAGGGACTGAAAGCTCCTACGAGCAGTACTTC	CATSRDRGTESSYEQYF
-	-	TRBJ2-5	TRBV2	TGTGCCAGCAGTGTACTCTTGCAAGAGACCCAGTACTTC	CASSVLLQETQYF
-	TRBD2	TRBJ2-1	TRBV14	TGTGCCAGCAGCAAAGGGACTAGCTCCTACAATGAGCAGTTCTTC	CASSKGTSSYNEQFF
-	-	TRBJ2-7	TRBV28	TGTGCCAGCAGCCCGTTGGGGGTCAGCCCATACGAGCAGTACTTC	CASSPLGVSPYEQYF
-	-	TRBJ1-1	TRBV11-2	TGTGCCAGCAGCTTAGGTTACAGGGAGATGAACACTGAAGCTTTCTTT	CASSLGYREMNTEAFF
-	TRBD2	TRBJ2-5	TRBV11-3	TGTGCCAGCAGCTTAGGTAGCGGGAGCCAAGAGACCCAGTACTTC	CASSLGSGSQETQYF
-	-	TRBJ2-5	TRBV29-1	TGCAGCGTTGATGTGGGGACCCAGTACTTC	CSVDVGTQYF
-	-	TRBJ2-7	TRBV19	TGTGCCAGTAGGCCCTCTGACGGACCGGTCGAGCAGTACTTC	CASRPSDGPVEQYF
-	-	TRBJ1-2	TRBV2	TGTGCCACTTCGGACACCTATGGCTACACCTTC	CATSDTYGYTF
-	-	TRBJ2-4	TRBV4-2	TGTGCCAGCAGCCCCGAATCGGAAGCCAAAAACATTCAGTACTTC	CASSPESEAKNIQYF
-	-	TRBJ2-1	TRBV7-8	TGTGCCAGCCGGGGAGGACACAATGAGCAGTTCTTC	CASRGGHNEQFF
-	TRBD2	TRBJ2-1	TRBV7-2	TGTGCCAGCACCACCAGGAGTTTAGCGGGAGTGCAGTTCTTC	CASTTRSLAGVQFF
-	TRBD1	TRBJ2-7	TRBV7-8	TGTGCCAGCAGCCCCCGACAGGGTCCCTACGAGCAGTACTTC	CASSPRQGPYEQYF